Shown below are 28 T cell receptor beta chains from a single sample sequenced in a study of T-cell memory formation after mild COVID-19. Using its own MiXCR run on the 5' RACE reads, TCRdb lists one record per CDR3 protein. The table records approximately 99,000 distinct CDR3 sequences, roughly a sixth of them present only once. Source material: PBMCs or a T cell subset sorted from them (not recorded which). Every receptor here comes from a man aged 18-30 years who had mild COVID-19 (a few samples of this study predate the infection). Cell type and time point are not known.

This clonotype was found many times. The chain combines TRBV7-3 with TRBJ2-6; D unclear. This CDR3 is 13 amino acids long. The V gene's germline CDR1 is SGHTA and CDR2 FQGTGA. Trimming removed 2 bases from V and 2 bases from J, with 1 base in between. CDR3 protein: CASSLAGANVLTF. The CDR3 DNA reads as TGTGCCAGCAGCTTAGCTGGGGCCAACGTCCTGACTTTC.

V and J are TRBV6-4 and TRBJ2-7, with TRBD1 as a possible D gene (5 bases). The CDR3 extends over 13 amino acids. Between the trimmed V and J ends, which lost 6 bases and 2 bases, there was a span of 11 bases. Germline V lookup: CDR1 MRHNA, CDR2 SNTAGT. As DNA, the CDR3 is TGTGCCAGCAGAGGGGTAGTCCCCTACGAGCAGTACTTC. It specifies CASRGVVPYEQYF.

In this sample, this clonotype turned up a few times. The chain joins TRBV5-6 to TRBJ1-1, with 9 bases that match TRBD1. Per the germline V gene, CDR1 is SGHDT and CDR2 is YYEEEE. There are 13 residues in the CDR3. J lost 4 bases, V lost 3 bases, and 1 base had no gene match. The CDR3 is CASSWGQGTEAFF. In nucleotides, the CDR3 is TGTGCCAGCAGCTGGGGACAGGGCACTGAAGCTTTCTTT. The entire variable domain, with the rest obtained from reference TRBV5-6 and TRBJ1-1, is as follows: DAGVTQSPTHLIKTRGQQVTLRCSPKSGHDTVSWYQQALGQGPQFIFQYYEEEERQRGNFPDRFSGHQFPNYSSELNVNALLLGDSALYLCASSWGQGTEAFFGQGTRLTVV.

The rearrangement uses TRBV28 and TRBJ2-7; D is uncertain. Germline CDR1 reads MDHEN; CDR2 reads SYDVKM. With 6 bases removed from V and 2 bases from J, the gap between germline ends came to 14 bases. The CDR3 spans 14 residues. CDR3 region: CASRDLTSAYEQYV. The CDR3 coding sequence is TGTGCCAGCAGGGATCTAACCTCGGCCTACGAGCAGTACGTC.

The rearrangement uses TRBV6-5 and TRBJ2-3; no definite D call. Deletions cut 2 bases from V and 2 bases from J, with 11 bases between. CDR3 size: 15 residues. Germline loops: CDR1 MNHEY, CDR2 SVGAGI. CDR3 sequence: CASSYAGAFTDTQYF. The CDR3 DNA reads as TGTGCCAGCAGTTACGCCGGCGCGTTCACAGATACGCAGTATTTT.

This clonotype was seen ten or more times. V gene TRBV4-1 combines with J gene TRBJ1-4; TRBD1 is a possible D gene (5 bases). The CDR3 runs to 15 residues. Germline assignment: CDR1 MGHRA and CDR2 YSYEKL. V lost 1 base, J lost 2 bases, and 8 bases lay in between. The CDR3 spells CASSQVGTTNEKLFF. The CDR3 DNA is TGCGCCAGCAGCCAAGTTGGGACGACTAATGAAAAACTGTTTTTT.

This clonotype was detected only a few times. The rearrangement uses TRBV6-2 or TRBV6-3 and TRBJ2-7; D is possibly TRBD2 (6 bases). Germline CDR1 MNHEY, CDR2 SVGEGT. The V gene lost 6 bases and the J gene lost 3 bases, with 18 bases spanning the gap. This CDR3 has 15 amino acids. CDR3 residues: CASSRRLGGHYEQYV. As DNA, the CDR3 is TGTGCCAGCAGCCGCCGATTGGGGGGTCACTACGAGCAGTACGTC.

The CDR3 DNA follows: TGCGCCAGCAGCTTGGTCGTCGGGACAGGGCTTAGCTACAATGAGCAGTTCTTC. Protein sequence: CASSLVVGTGLSYNEQFF. This chain uses TRBV5-1 with TRBJ2-1; 9 positions match TRBD1. The CDR3 has 18 residues. Germline V lookup: CDR1 SGHRS, CDR2 YFSETQ. V lost 0 bases to trimming and J lost 3 bases; unmatched junction nucleotides: 10.

The rearrangement uses TRBV20-1 and TRBJ1-4, with D possibly matching TRBD1 (6 bases). V lost 3 bases, J lost 7 bases, and 15 bases lay in between. The CDR3 has 14 residues. Germline CDR1 and CDR2: DFQATT and SNEGSKA (reference sequence). CDR3 bases: TGCAGTGCTAGTTCACAGGGTTGGGCTGAAAAACTGTTTTTT. Protein product: CSASSQGWAEKLFF.

This clonotype has just a few counts. The J gene is TRBJ2-3, the V gene TRBV7-9; no clear D. V dropped 1 base and J dropped 6 bases, with 8 bases sitting between them. Per germline, CDR1 SEHNR and CDR2 FQNEAQ (reference sequence). The CDR3 length is 13 residues. CDR3 loop: CASSLETSDTQYF. The CDR3 nucleotides are TGTGCCAGCAGCTTAGAGACTTCGGATACGCAGTATTTT.

The rearrangement joins TRBV10-3 to TRBJ2-5, with D perhaps matching TRBD1 or TRBD2 (6 bases each). Trimming pared 6 bases from V and 5 bases from J, leaving 16 bases between. The CDR3 consists of 14 residues. In germline, CDR1 is ENHRY, CDR2 SYGVKD. The CDR3 loop is CAIRPGTSGETQYF. CDR3 nucleotides: TGTGCCATCAGACCCGGGACAAGCGGGGAGACCCAGTACTTC.

CDR3: CASTQMGGQFF. The CDR3 DNA reads TGTGCCAGCACCCAAATGGGGGGGCAGTTCTTC. This chain uses TRBV12-3 or TRBV12-4 with TRBJ2-1, with D possibly matching TRBD2 (6 bases). Trimming pared 7 bases from V and 12 bases from J, leaving 13 bases between. The CDR3 is 11 amino acids.

The chain recombines TRBV4-3 with TRBJ2-5, with TRBD1 as a possible D gene (7 bases). V lost 1 base and J lost 4, with 13 bases in between. The CDR3 spans 15 residues. From germline, CDR1 is LGHNA and CDR2 YSLEER. CDR3 region: CASSQVGQGGETQYF. The CDR3, as DNA: TGCGCCAGCAGCCAAGTTGGGCAGGGGGGAGAGACCCAGTACTTC.

This clonotype has only a few counts. This sequence joins TRBV30 and TRBJ2-5; TRBD1 is a possible D gene (5 bases). CDR1 and CDR2 (germline): GTSNPN, SVGIG (reference sequence). The CDR3 runs to 14 residues. Trimming cost V 8 bases and J 2 bases, with 18 bases left between them. The CDR3 sequence is CAAHPGQGQETQYF. CDR3 DNA sequence: TGTGCCGCGCACCCGGGCCAGGGACAAGAGACCCAGTACTTC.

This clonotype was seen a handful of times. V gene TRBV5-1 combines with J gene TRBJ2-2; 8 bases match TRBD1. From germline, CDR1 is SGHRS and CDR2 YFSETQ. The CDR3 has 15 amino acids. V trimming: 4 bases; J trimming: 0 bases; junction bases outside the gene matches: 2. CDR3 sequence (DNA): TGCGCCAGCAGCCCGGGACAGGCGAACACCGGGGAGCTGTTTTTT. This codes for CASSPGQANTGELFF.

This clonotype was recorded a few times. V is TRBV7-2 and J is TRBJ2-5; D is ambiguous. CDR1 is SGHTA, CDR2 FQGNSA, per germline. Trimming removed 6 bases at V and 3 bases at J, with 11 bases between. The CDR3 covers 13 residues. The CDR3 nucleotides are TGTGCCAGCAGTCAAGGCCGGAAAGAGACCCAGTACTTC. Encoded protein: CASSQGRKETQYF.

The chain joins TRBV10-3 to TRBJ1-2, with 9 nucleotides matching TRBD1. This CDR3 is 13 amino acids long. Germline CDR1 ENHRY, CDR2 SYGVKD. The V gene end was trimmed by 4 bases and the J gene end by 13 bases; junction bases not matched to a gene: 10. In nucleotides, the CDR3 is TGTGCCATCAGTGGTCCGGACAGGGGTTCCGGCACCTTC. Residues: CAISGPDRGSGTF.

This clonotype was picked up a small number of times. The chain is built from TRBV3-1 and TRBJ2-1, with D unresolved. V was clipped by 0 bases and J by 16 bases, with 16 bases between them. From germline, CDR1 is LGHDT and CDR2 YNNKEL (reference sequence). The CDR3 consists of 13 residues. The CDR3 region is CASSQEPGNSVFF. The CDR3 DNA reads as TGTGCCAGCAGCCAAGAGCCCGGTAACTCTGTATTCTTC.

This clonotype was counted between two and nine times. This CDR3 reads CASSLQLGEQFF. DNA for the CDR3: TGTGCCAGCAGTCTTCAGCTAGGTGAGCAGTTCTTC. This chain links TRBV12-3 or TRBV12-4 with TRBJ2-1; D is unresolved. The CDR3 is 12 residues long. Trimming removed 5 bases from V and 9 bases from J, with 11 bases in between.

CDR3: CASSYTNRGGYTF. The DNA for the CDR3 is TGTGCCAGCAGTTACACTAACAGGGGAGGCTACACCTTC. The chain uses TRBV6-5 and TRBJ1-2; 7 bases match TRBD1. J gave up 8 bases and V 2 bases, and 5 bases lay outside the gene matches. The CDR3 sequence is 13 residues long. Germline V gene lookup returns CDR1 MNHEY and CDR2 SVGAGI.

In its sample, this clonotype was seen many times. The chain combines TRBV7-6 with TRBJ2-3, with 7 bases fitting TRBD2. Trimming at V came to 5 bases and at J to 3 bases, leaving 5 bases not matched to a gene. This CDR3 spans 14 amino acids. From germline, CDR1 is SGHVS and CDR2 FNYEAQ. The CDR3 sequence is CASSLSLATDTQYF. CDR3 bases: TGTGCCAGCAGCCTCTCACTAGCGACAGATACGCAGTATTTT. Full variable domain (outside the CDR3, taken from reference TRBV7-6 and TRBJ2-3): GAGVSQSPRYKVTKRGQDVALRCDPISGHVSLYWYRQALGQGPEFLTYFNYEAQQDKSGLPNDRFSAERPEGSISTLTIQRTEQRDSAMYRCASSLSLATDTQYFGPGTRLTVL.

This clonotype was observed at least ten times. The chain joins TRBV11-1 to TRBJ2-2, with a possible D match to TRBD1 (5 bases). The CDR3 consists of 16 residues. Trimming took off 4 bases at V and 5 bases at J, with 17 bases between the two ends. Germline-derived CDR1 and CDR2 are SGHAT and FQDESV (reference sequence). Written as DNA, the CDR3 is TGTGCCAGCAGCTCGGACATGGGCCTCTCAACCGGGGAGCTGTTTTTT. It translates to CASSSDMGLSTGELFF.

This clonotype has only a few counts. V is TRBV5-1 and J is TRBJ2-2, with no clear D. This CDR3 is built from 15 residues. Per the germline V gene, CDR1 is SGHRS and CDR2 is YFSETQ. V dropped 1 base and J dropped 4 bases, with 11 bases sitting between them. The CDR3 here is CASSLSLVITGELFF. CDR3 bases: TGCGCCAGCAGCTTGAGCCTAGTTATCACCGGGGAGCTGTTTTTT.

This clonotype was seen ten or more times. The chain is built from TRBV9 and TRBJ2-1; 10 nucleotides align to TRBD1. The CDR3 has 15 amino acids. Germline values: CDR1 SGDLS, CDR2 YYNGEE. V gave up 2 bases and J gave up 5 bases; unmatched junction bases: 4. CDR3 in DNA: TGTGCCAGCAGCGTTGCCGGACAGGGGGACAATGAGCAGTTCTTC. Translated, it gives CASSVAGQGDNEQFF.

The V call is TRBV4-3, the J call TRBJ1-1; 10 bases are shared with TRBD1. The CDR3 is made up of 16 amino acids. Germline V lookup: CDR1 LGHNA, CDR2 YSLEER. The trim removed 0 bases at V and 5 bases at J, leaving 6 bases unmatched. For the CDR3, the DNA is TGCGCCAGCAGCCAAGATCTAAGGACAGGGGGTACTGAAGCTTTCTTT. Its translation is CASSQDLRTGGTEAFF.

This clonotype turned up a few times. The chain links TRBV2 to TRBJ1-3; D gene uncertain. Per germline, CDR1 SNHLY and CDR2 FYNNEI. The CDR3 runs 14 residues. V was shortened by 6 bases and J by 0 bases, with 9 bases between the two germline ends. CDR3 bases: TGTGCCAGCAGGACCAGAGGCTCTGGAAACACCATATATTTT. It encodes CASRTRGSGNTIYF.

This clonotype is classed as medium-sized. The chain recombines TRBV24-1 with TRBJ2-3, with 12 bases matching TRBD2. Germline loops: CDR1 KGHDR, CDR2 SFDVKD. Trimming removed 3 bases from V and 4 bases from J; junction bases left unmatched: 7. There are 17 residues in the CDR3. The CDR3: CATSDPLGLAGADTQYF. For the CDR3, the DNA is TGTGCCACCAGTGATCCGTTGGGACTAGCGGGCGCAGATACGCAGTATTTT.

This clonotype was detected only a few times. The rearrangement links TRBV20-1 to TRBJ2-7; D is perhaps TRBD1 (5 bases). The CDR3 is 14 amino acids. CDR1 DFQATT and CDR2 SNEGSKA come from the germline V gene (reference sequence). The ends were cut back, 0 bases at V and 1 base at J, with 10 bases in the middle. In nucleotides, the CDR3 is TGCAGTGCTAGAGATTTCAGGGATTCCTACGAGCAGTACTTC. It is translated as CSARDFRDSYEQYF.